Described below is a single T cell receptor (beta chain) sequence and its context. What this receptor recognizes is not known. Base qualities were left out, and no much larger clone turns up one base away. The sample is drawn from a study of T cell changes during pregnancy in multiple sclerosis (dated by TCRdb to the late 2010s). Context from the whole study: In women with multiple sclerosis, the researchers looked at how the T cell repertoire shifted as pregnancy progressed.

CDR1 and CDR2, per the germline V gene, are MDHEN and SYDVKM. From the cysteine through the phenylalanine, the CDR3 covers 14 amino acids. The kept DNA is CDR3 alone, 42 bases in frame from the first base. Ends trimmed: V by 9 bases, J by 0 bases; bases unmatched to a gene: 5. The library was built by means of the immunoSEQ multiplex PCR assay. TCRdb obtained this table from immuneACCESS and retained in-frame rearrangements with V and J assigned. These tables miss some clones; where compared with another copy, unresolved V genes account for less than half of the shortfall, and the remainder is unexplained. The sample table contains around 68,000 clones; only one count was recorded for around 90% of them. The ten largest clones represent approximately 0.41% of the sample.

The rearranged chain carries TRBV28 and TRBJ2-7, with 10 central nucleotides matching TRBD2. The source of this sequence is a female donor with multiple sclerosis, enrolled in a pregnancy study. The sequences come from CD4+ T cells from peripheral blood mononuclear cells, collected before pregnancy. The DNA reads TGTGCCAGTGAAGCGGGAGGGCTCTCCTACGAGCAGTACTTC. This encodes CASEAGGLSYEQYF.